The 11 T cell receptor beta chains presented below share a single source sample, sequenced in a study of blood T cell repertoires in COVID-19. Profiled with immunoSEQ multiplex PCR; TCRdb holds only in-frame clones, not every one. The sample has under 250,000 clones; approximately 85% are singletons. The material sequenced was peripheral blood. All receptors come from a man at least 80 years old with acute or convalescent COVID-19.

The chain recombines TRBV4-1 with TRBJ2-1; 8 bases map to TRBD2. Germline lookup yields CDR1 MGHRA and CDR2 YSYEKL. The V segment lost 4 bases and the J segment 7 bases; nucleotides outside the gene matches: 12. This CDR3 has 16 residues. CDR3 region: CASSPASSGGRNEQFF. CDR3 sequence (DNA): TGCGCCAGCAGCCCAGCTTCCAGCGGGGGCCGAAATGAGCAGTTCTTC.

This clone was recorded only once. V gene TRBV9 combines with J gene TRBJ2-2; 11 bases line up with TRBD2. Germline V gene data show CDR1 as SGDLS and CDR2 as YYNGEE. V lost 1 base, J lost 8 bases, and 7 bases stayed unmatched. The length of the CDR3 is 16 residues. The CDR3 DNA is TGTGCCAGCAGCGTATTTAGCGGGGGGGCCCCGGGGGAGCTGTTTTTT. Its translation is CASSVFSGGAPGELFF.

This clone appeared a single time. The identical CDR3 is also encoded by other nucleotide sequences in the sample. The chain has TRBV28 and TRBJ1-1; D unclear. In germline, CDR1 is MDHEN, CDR2 SYDVKM. CDR3 length equals 15 residues. V lost 3 bases and J 0 bases, leaving 11 bases between the germline ends. The CDR3, as DNA: TGTGCCAGCAGTTTCGGCGGACTCATGAACACTGAAGCTTTCTTT. Translating gives CASSFGGLMNTEAFF. Using reference TRBV28 and TRBJ1-1 for the parts outside the CDR3, the full variable domain is DVKVTQSSRYLVKRTGEKVFLECVQDMDHENMFWYRQDPGLGLRLIYFSYDVKMKEKGDIPEGYSVSREKKERFSLILESASTNQTSMYLCASSFGGLMNTEAFFGQGTRLTVV.

J is TRBJ2-1 and V is TRBV4-3; a weak D match, TRBD1 (6 bases). CDR1 is LGHNA and CDR2 is YSLEER in the germline V gene. Trimming removed 0 bases at V and 6 bases at J, with 15 bases between. The CDR3 totals 16 residues. The CDR3 sequence: CASSQEWGPGFNEQFF. CDR3 in DNA: TGCGCCAGCAGCCAAGAGTGGGGGCCGGGTTTCAATGAGCAGTTCTTC.

This clone was observed a handful of times. The chain recombines TRBV20-1 with TRBJ2-3, with TRBD2 matching 10 bases. V lost 3 bases to trimming and J lost 4 bases; unmatched junction nucleotides: 7. CDR3 length equals 15 residues. The germline V gene has CDR1 DFQATT and CDR2 SNEGSKA (reference sequence). CDR3 residues: CSASILAGVSDTQYF. CDR3 in DNA: TGCAGTGCTAGTATCCTAGCGGGAGTTTCAGATACGCAGTATTTT.

The chain links TRBV5-1 to TRBJ2-1; tentatively, D is TRBD1 (7 bases). Germline V gives CDR1 SGHRS, CDR2 YFSETQ. This CDR3 comprises 16 residues. The V and J ends lost 3 bases and 6 bases respectively, with 19 bases between them. The CDR3: CASSSVPGGPANEQFF. The CDR3, as DNA: TGCGCCAGCAGCTCGGTGCCAGGGGGGCCGGCCAATGAGCAGTTCTTC. The whole variable domain, remainder taken from reference TRBV5-1 and TRBJ2-1, is KAGVTQTPRYLIKTRGQQVTLSCSPISGHRSVSWYQQTPGQGLQFLFEYFSETQRNKGNFPGRFSGRQFSNSRSEMNVSTLELGDSALYLCASSSVPGGPANEQFFGPGTRLTVL.

The J gene is TRBJ2-2, the V gene TRBV29-1, with D perhaps TRBD2 (6 bases). The CDR3 consists of 12 residues. Germline loops: CDR1 SQVTM, CDR2 ANQGSEA. Trimming removed 7 bases at V and 5 bases at J, with 11 bases between. This CDR3 reads CSAGTLTGELFF. Here the CDR3 DNA reads TGCAGCGCTGGGACTCTGACCGGGGAGCTGTTTTTT.

In its sample, this clone was seen a few times. This chain joins TRBV10-3 and TRBJ1-1; no firm D call. CDR1 is ENHRY and CDR2 is SYGVKD in the germline V gene. This CDR3 is 14 amino acids long. With 0 bases removed from V and 6 bases from J, the gap between germline ends came to 11 bases. CDR3 sequence reads: CAISESEVVAEAFF. Here the CDR3 DNA reads TGTGCCATCAGTGAGTCGGAGGTTGTCGCTGAAGCTTTCTTT.

The CDR3 DNA reads TGTGCCAGCAGCCAAGGGTGGACAACTTTCTTT. Protein sequence: CASSQGWTTFF. The V gene is TRBV3-1 (or the pseudogene TRBV3-2), the J gene TRBJ1-1, with D perhaps matching TRBD1 (5 bases). Trimming took 1 base from V and 12 from J, leaving 9 bases between them. The CDR3 runs 11 residues. Germline V gene lookup returns CDR1 LGHDT and CDR2 YNNKEL (reference sequence).

This clone was recorded only once. The genes are TRBV10-3 and TRBJ2-7; 9 nucleotides agree with TRBD1. Looked up from germline, CDR1 is ENHRY and CDR2 is SYGVKD. This CDR3 is 14 amino acids long. Trimming removed 5 bases from V and 7 bases from J; junction bases left unmatched: 9. CDR3 nucleotides: TGTGCCATCAGTAGCCGGACAGGGGAAATGGAGCAGTACTTC. It encodes CAISSRTGEMEQYF.

The genes are TRBV11-1 and TRBJ1-1, with 8 bases aligning to TRBD1. CDR3 size: 14 residues. Trimming cost V 5 bases and J 1 base; bases outside gene matches: 3. CDR1 is SGHAT and CDR2 is FQDESV in the germline V gene (reference sequence). CDR3 residues: CASSPGTGNTEAFF. CDR3 nucleotides: TGTGCCAGCAGCCCCGGGACAGGGAACACTGAAGCTTTCTTT.